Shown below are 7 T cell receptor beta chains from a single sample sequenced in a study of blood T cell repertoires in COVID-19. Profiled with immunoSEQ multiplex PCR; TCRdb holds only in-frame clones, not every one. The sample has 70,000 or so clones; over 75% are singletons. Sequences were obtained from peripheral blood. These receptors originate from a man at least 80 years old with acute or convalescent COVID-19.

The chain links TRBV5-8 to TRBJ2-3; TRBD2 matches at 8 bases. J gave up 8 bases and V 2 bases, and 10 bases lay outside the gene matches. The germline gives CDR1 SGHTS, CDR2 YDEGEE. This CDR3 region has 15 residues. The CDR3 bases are TGTGCCAGCAGCTTTACCAGCGGGAGTTCAGTTACGCAGTATTTT. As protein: CASSFTSGSSVTQYF.

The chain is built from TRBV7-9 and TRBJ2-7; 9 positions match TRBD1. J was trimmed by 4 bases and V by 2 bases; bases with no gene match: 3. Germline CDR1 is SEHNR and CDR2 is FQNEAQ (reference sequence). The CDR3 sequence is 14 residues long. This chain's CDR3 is CASSLTGGVYEQYF. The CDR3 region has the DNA TGTGCCAGCAGCTTAACAGGGGGCGTATACGAGCAGTACTTC.

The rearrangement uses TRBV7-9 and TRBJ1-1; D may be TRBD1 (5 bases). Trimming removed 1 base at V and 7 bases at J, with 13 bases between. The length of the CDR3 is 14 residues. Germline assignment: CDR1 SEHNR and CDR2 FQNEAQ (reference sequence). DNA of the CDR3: TGTGCCAGCAGCTTAGAGGGGAGGATGGATGAAGCTTTCTTT. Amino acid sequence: CASSLEGRMDEAFF.

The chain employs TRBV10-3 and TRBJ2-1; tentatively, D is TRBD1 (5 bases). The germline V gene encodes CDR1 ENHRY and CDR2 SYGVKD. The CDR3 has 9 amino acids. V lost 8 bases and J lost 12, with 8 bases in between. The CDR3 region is CAICQGQFF. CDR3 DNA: TGTGCCATCTGCCAGGGGCAGTTCTTC.

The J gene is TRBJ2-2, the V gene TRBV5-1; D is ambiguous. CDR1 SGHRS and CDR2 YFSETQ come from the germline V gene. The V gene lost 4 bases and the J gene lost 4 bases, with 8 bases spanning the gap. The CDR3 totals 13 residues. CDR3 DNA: TGCGCCAGCAGCACTATAGGCACCGGGGAGCTGTTTTTT. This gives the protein CASSTIGTGELFF.

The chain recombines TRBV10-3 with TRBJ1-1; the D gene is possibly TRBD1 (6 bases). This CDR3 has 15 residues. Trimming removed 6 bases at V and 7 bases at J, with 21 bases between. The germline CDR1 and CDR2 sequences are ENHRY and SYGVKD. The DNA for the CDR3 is TGTGCCATCAGCCCTGGGGGGGCAGGGTACAGTGAAGCTTTCTTT. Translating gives CAISPGGAGYSEAFF.

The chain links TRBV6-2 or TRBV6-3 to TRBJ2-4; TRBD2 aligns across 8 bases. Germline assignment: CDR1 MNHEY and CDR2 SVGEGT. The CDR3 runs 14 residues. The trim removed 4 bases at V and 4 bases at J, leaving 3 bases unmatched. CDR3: CASSSSGRKNIQYF. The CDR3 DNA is TGTGCCAGCAGTTCCAGCGGGAGAAAAAACATTCAGTACTTC.